This is a list of T cell receptor beta chains from one sample in a study of blood T cell repertoires in COVID-19. TCRdb's copy holds only in-frame clones and misses some; the assay was immunoSEQ multiplex PCR. The sample carries about 70,000 clones, about four fifths recorded once. The sequenced material came from peripheral blood. The receptors here all came from a man between 65 and 85 years old who had recovered from COVID-19. Each CDR3 is given with its conserved first and last residue. The D gene is left open where the match is weak. Clone sizes are given selectively: once, few, many, or a class where the clone is expanded.

>TRBJ1-4|TRBV29-1|NA|NA
TGCAGCGTTGGCGGAACAGAAAAACTGTTTTTT
CSVGGTEKLFF
>TRBJ2-2|TRBV9|NA|NA
TGTGCCAGCAGCGTAGGCAGGGCGAACACCGGGGAGCTGTTTTTT
CASSVGRANTGELFF
>TRBJ1-2|TRBV9|NA|NA
TGTGCCAGCAGCCCTACCCCGGGGGGAAGAAACTATGGCTACACCTTC
CASSPTPGGRNYGYTF
>TRBJ1-1|TRBV30|NA|NA
TGTGCCTGGAGTGTGGCAGGCATCGAAGCTTTCTTT
CAWSVAGIEAFF
>TRBJ1-5|TRBV6-2/TRBV6-3|NA|TRBD1
TGTGCCAGCAGCTCACAGGACAGGGGGCACCAGCCCCAGCATTTT
CASSSQDRGHQPQHF
>TRBJ1-1|TRBV6-4|NA|NA
TGTGCCAGCAGTGACCAGGTAAACACTGAAGCTTTCTTT
CASSDQVNTEAFF
>TRBJ1-6|TRBV28|NA|NA
TGTGCCAGCAGTTTATTGCAGGGTGGTTCCCTCCACTTT
CASSLLQGGSLHF
>TRBJ2-7|TRBV5-1|NA|TRBD2
TGCGCCAGCGGGGTAGCGGGGAGCTCCTACGAGCAGTACTTC
CASGVAGSSYEQYF
>TRBJ2-7|TRBV7-2|NA|NA
TGTGCCAGCAGCTTATCGTCTTTAGGGAGTTCCTACGAGCAGTACTTC
CASSLSSLGSSYEQYF
>TRBJ2-5|TRBV7-9|once|NA
TGTGCCAGCAGTAATACCGGGACTGGGGACGGAGAGACCCAGTACTTC
CASSNTGTGDGETQYF
>TRBJ1-6|TRBV28|NA|NA
TGTGCCAGCAGTTTATCCTCCCCGCGGGGGAATTCACCCCTCCACTTT
CASSLSSPRGNSPLHF
>TRBJ1-5|TRBV15|NA|NA
TGTGCCACCAGCAGCTTACAGGGCCGTCAGCCCCAGCATTTT
CATSSLQGRQPQHF
>TRBJ2-3|TRBV9|NA|TRBD2
TGTGCCAGCAGCCAAAAAGGACTAGCGGGGGTAACAGATACGCAGTATTTT
CASSQKGLAGVTDTQYF
>TRBJ1-2|TRBV4-2|few|NA
TGTGCCAGCAGCCAAGATGGGGGGGTTAACTATGGCTACACCTTC
CASSQDGGVNYGYTF
>TRBJ2-7|TRBV30|once|TRBD2
TGTGCCTGGAGTGGAGGACTAGCTTACGAGCAGTACTTC
CAWSGGLAYEQYF
>TRBJ2-1|TRBV29-1|once|NA
TGCAGCGTTGAAGAGAGTCTCTACAATGAGCAGTTCTTC
CSVEESLYNEQFF
>TRBJ2-3|TRBV24-1|NA|NA
TGTGCCACCAAGGAGCGGAGCACAGATACGCAGTATTTT
CATKERSTDTQYF
>TRBJ2-1|TRBV5-1|NA|TRBD1
TGCGCCAGCAGCTTTAGGTCCCTCCGTACCGGGACAGGCGGGGACAATGAGCAGTTCTTC
CASSFRSLRTGTGGDNEQFF
>TRBJ1-5|TRBV7-2|NA|NA
TGTGCCAGCAGCTGGCCGGCAGGGTATGGTTTGAGCAATCAGCCCCAGCATTTT
CASSWPAGYGLSNQPQHF
>TRBJ1-4|TRBV29-1|NA|TRBD1
TGCAGCGTTGAAGCCGGAGGCGCCACAGGGGGGGGCGAAAAACTGTTTTTT
CSVEAGGATGGGEKLFF
>TRBJ1-5|TRBV30|NA|NA
TGTGCCTGGAGTGCAAGGCAGGCTAGCAATCAGCCCCAGCATTTT
CAWSARQASNQPQHF
>TRBJ2-7|TRBV19|NA|TRBD1
TGTGCCAGTAGTAACCGTGACAGGGTCCCCTACGAGCAGTACTTC
CASSNRDRVPYEQYF
>TRBJ2-3|TRBV10-3|NA|TRBD1
TGTGCCATCAGCCCAAACCGGGACAGGGGTAGCACAGATACGCAGTATTTT
CAISPNRDRGSTDTQYF
>TRBJ2-1|TRBV15|NA|TRBD1
TGTGCCACCAGCAGAGCGGGACAGGGGGTGTACAATGAGCAGTTCTTC
CATSRAGQGVYNEQFF
>TRBJ1-5|TRBV18|few|TRBD1
TGTGCCAGCTCACCTGGGACAGGGAGCAATCAGCCCCAGCATTTT
CASSPGTGSNQPQHF
>TRBJ1-2|TRBV9|NA|NA
TGTGCCAGCAGCGTAGCCCAACCCACCGGGGGCTACACCTTC
CASSVAQPTGGYTF
>TRBJ1-2|TRBV4-3|NA|NA
TGCGCCAGCAGCCAAGATCTACAGACATACAACTATGGCTACACCTTC
CASSQDLQTYNYGYTF
>TRBJ2-7|TRBV5-5|NA|TRBD2
TGTGCCAGCAGCTTCGGGACTAGCGGGGAATACGAGCAGTACTTC
CASSFGTSGEYEQYF
>TRBJ1-5|TRBV30|NA|NA
TGTGCCTGGAGTAGGAGGGGAAGGTTCCCCCAGTACAATCAGCCCCAGCATTTT
CAWSRRGRFPQYNQPQHF
>TRBJ2-7|TRBV18|NA|NA
TGTGCCAGCTCACCTCCGGGACTGAACTACGAGCAGTACTTC
CASSPPGLNYEQYF
>TRBJ2-2|TRBV7-3|NA|TRBD1
TGTGCCAGCAGCCCGAGGAGGACAGGGACCGGGGAGCTGTTTTTT
CASSPRRTGTGELFF
>TRBJ1-2|TRBV7-2|NA|NA
TGTGCCAGCAGCTCCCGGGGGGCCCATGGCTACACCTTC
CASSSRGAHGYTF
>TRBJ2-3|TRBV6-2/TRBV6-3|NA|NA
TGTGCCAGCAGCGGCGGGGAGACAGATACGCAGTATTTT
CASSGGETDTQYF
>TRBJ2-1|TRBV29-1|NA|NA
TGCAGCGTTGAAAGTACAGCCTCCAATGAGCAGTTCTTC
CSVESTASNEQFF
>TRBJ1-5|TRBV11-2|NA|TRBD1
TGTGCCAGCAGCCCCGGGACAGGGAATCAGCCCCAGCATTTT
CASSPGTGNQPQHF
>TRBJ2-1|TRBV11-2|NA|NA
TGTGCCAGCAGCCGCGGGGGAGGGGGGTGGTTCTTC
CASSRGGGGWFF
>TRBJ2-7|TRBV21-1|once|NA
TGTGCCAGCAGCAAAGCCCTACGTCGAGGGCCGGTGCGATACGAGCAGTACTTC
CASSKALRRGPVRYEQYF
>TRBJ2-1|TRBV7-6|NA|TRBD2
TGTGCCAGCAGTTCACAAGCGGGGGGGAGTTTCAATGAGCAGTTCTTC
CASSSQAGGSFNEQFF
>TRBJ2-7|TRBV11-2|NA|TRBD2
TGTGCCAGCAGCTTGGGAGCGGGAGGGCCGTTGGAGCAGTACTTC
CASSLGAGGPLEQYF
>TRBJ2-5|TRBV5-6|NA|TRBD2
TGTGCCAGCAGCTTGGCGGGGGGAGAGACCCAGTACTTC
CASSLAGGETQYF
>TRBJ1-5|TRBV7-2|NA|TRBD1
TGTGCCAGCAGCCCCGGGACAGGGGTTAAACAGCCCCAGCATTTT
CASSPGTGVKQPQHF
>TRBJ1-5|TRBV6-1|NA|TRBD1
TGTGCCAGCAGTGAATATGTCACGGACAGGGCTCAGCCCCAGCATTTT
CASSEYVTDRAQPQHF
>TRBJ1-1|TRBV11-2|NA|TRBD1
TGTGCCAGCAGGAGGGACAGGGTTTGGGGGATGAACACTGAAGCTTTCTTT
CASRRDRVWGMNTEAFF
>TRBJ2-5|TRBV6-6|NA|NA
TGTGCCAGCAGTTACGACCCAAGGGGGTACCAAGAGACCCAGTACTTC
CASSYDPRGYQETQYF
>TRBJ2-2|TRBV5-1|NA|TRBD2
TGCGCCAGCAGCTTGGCCGTGAGCGGGAGTACCGGGGAGCTGTTTTTT
CASSLAVSGSTGELFF
>TRBJ1-1|TRBV29-1|once|NA
TGCAGCGTTGAACCCCGGAGGGGCGTCACTGAAGCTTTCTTT
CSVEPRRGVTEAFF
>TRBJ2-3|TRBV6-5|NA|NA
TGTGCCAGCAGGCCGACAGCTAACACAGATACGCAGTATTTT
CASRPTANTDTQYF
>TRBJ1-2|TRBV7-3|NA|NA
TGTGCCAGCGGTGTCGGCAGGGGAGATGGCTACACCTTC
CASGVGRGDGYTF
>TRBJ2-2|TRBV9|once|NA
TGTGCCAGCAGCCTCCGGAGCAGGAACACCGGGGAGCTGTTTTTT
CASSLRSRNTGELFF
>TRBJ1-1|TRBV28|NA|TRBD1
TGTGCCAGCAGATTACAGGGGAGCTCGAACACTGAAGCTTTCTTT
CASRLQGSSNTEAFF
>TRBJ2-7|TRBV6-5|NA|TRBD2
TGTGCCAGCAGTTACTTGGCTAGCGGGAGCTACGAGCAGTACTTC
CASSYLASGSYEQYF
>TRBJ1-5|TRBV19|NA|NA
TGTGCCAGTACCCCGGGACAACAGAATCAGCCCCAGCATTTT
CASTPGQQNQPQHF
>TRBJ1-3|TRBV19|NA|TRBD1
TGTGCCAGTAGTTTAACAGGGGGCCACGGAAACACCATATATTTT
CASSLTGGHGNTIYF
>TRBJ2-7|TRBV11-2|NA|NA
TGTGCCAGCAGCCGAGACAGGCCAAACTACGAGCAGTACTTC
CASSRDRPNYEQYF
>TRBJ2-5|TRBV30|NA|NA
TGTGCCTGGAGTCTAGGGGTTGGGGAGACCCAGTACTTC
CAWSLGVGETQYF
>TRBJ1-2|TRBV29-1|NA|NA
TGCAGCGTTGAAGGGAGCGGCTACACCTTC
CSVEGSGYTF
>TRBJ2-1|TRBV13|NA|NA
TGTGCCAGCAGCTTATCATTCACGGACTCCTTAAACAATGAGCAGTTCTTC
CASSLSFTDSLNNEQFF
>TRBJ1-1|TRBV4-1|few|TRBD1
TGCGCCAGCAGCCAGGACAGGGGAGGGGACACTGAAGCTTTCTTT
CASSQDRGGDTEAFF